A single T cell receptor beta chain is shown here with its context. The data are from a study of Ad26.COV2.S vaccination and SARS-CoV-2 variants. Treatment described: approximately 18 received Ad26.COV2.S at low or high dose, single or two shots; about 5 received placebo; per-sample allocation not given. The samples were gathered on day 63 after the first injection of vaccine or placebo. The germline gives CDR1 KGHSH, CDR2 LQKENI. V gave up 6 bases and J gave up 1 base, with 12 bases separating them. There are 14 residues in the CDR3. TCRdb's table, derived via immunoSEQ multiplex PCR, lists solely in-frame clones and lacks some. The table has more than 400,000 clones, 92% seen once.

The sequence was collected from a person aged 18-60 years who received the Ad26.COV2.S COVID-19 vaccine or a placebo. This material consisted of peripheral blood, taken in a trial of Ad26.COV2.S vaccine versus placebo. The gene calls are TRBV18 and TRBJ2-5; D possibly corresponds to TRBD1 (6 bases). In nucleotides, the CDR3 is TGTGCCAGCTCCCGGGACAAGGGCCAAGAGACCCAGTACTTC. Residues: CASSRDKGQETQYF. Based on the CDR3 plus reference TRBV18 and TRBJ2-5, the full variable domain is NAGVMQNPRHLVRRRGQEARLRCSPMKGHSHVYWYRQLPEEGLKFMVYLQKENIIDESGMPKERFSAEFPKEGPSILRIQQVVRGDSAAYFCASSRDKGQETQYFGPGTRLLVL.